Each of the 15 T cell receptor beta chains below was sequenced from the same sample in a study of cytomegalovirus exposure and HLA in healthy donors. PCR primers comprised 60 Vbeta and 13 Jbeta primers. Assay: immunoSEQ multiplex PCR; the TCRdb copy retains only in-frame clones and omits some. The table includes approximately 200,000 clones, 75% to 85% detected once. The sample taken for sequencing was PBMCs. The receptor set was obtained from a woman in her late teens or twenties in good health and CMV-seropositive.

Here the CDR3 reads CSVLVTGGSDYTF. CDR3 in DNA: TGCAGCGTTTTAGTGACAGGGGGCTCCGACTACACCTTC. The chain carries TRBV29-1 and TRBJ1-2; 10 nucleotides align to TRBD1. Per the germline V gene, CDR1 is SQVTM and CDR2 is ANQGSEA. Trimming cost V 5 bases and J 10 bases; bases outside gene matches: 10. This CDR3 has 13 residues. The entire variable domain, with the rest obtained from reference TRBV29-1 and TRBJ1-2, is as follows: SAVISQKPSRDICQRGTSLTIQCQVDSQVTMMFWYRQQPGQSLTLIATANQGSEATYESGFVIDKFPISRPNLTFSTLTVSNMSPEDSSIYLCSVLVTGGSDYTFGSGTRLTVV.

V usage is TRBV30 and J usage is TRBJ2-2; TRBD2 matches 7 bases. J gave up 3 bases and V 3 bases, and 10 bases lay outside the gene matches. Germline CDR1 GTSNPN, CDR2 SVGIG (reference sequence). The CDR3 sequence is 16 residues long. The CDR3 nucleotides read TGTGCCTGGAGCCGCCGGGGAGGGTGGGACACCGGGGAGCTGTTTTTT. This encodes CAWSRRGGWDTGELFF.

The genes are TRBV6-5 and TRBJ2-3; D is unresolved. The length of the CDR3 is 14 residues. Germline CDR1 and CDR2: MNHEY and SVGAGI. V lost 1 base and J lost 2, with 7 bases in between. The CDR3 reads CASSYLQNTDTQYF. The CDR3 DNA is TGTGCCAGCAGTTACTTACAGAACACAGATACGCAGTATTTT.

The rearrangement uses TRBV5-6 and TRBJ1-1; D call uncertain. The CDR3 is 14 amino acids. Looked up from germline, CDR1 is SGHDT and CDR2 is YYEEEE. Trimming shortened V by 4 bases and J by 4 bases, and 14 bases separated the two germline ends. The CDR3 is CASSEGWGVTEAFF. The CDR3 DNA sequence: TGTGCCAGCAGCGAGGGTTGGGGAGTCACTGAAGCTTTCTTT.

The chain couples TRBV5-1 to TRBJ2-2; 7 bases are a match to TRBD1. CDR1 is SGHRS, CDR2 YFSETQ, per germline. CDR3 length: 15 residues. V lost 2 bases to trimming and J lost 4 bases; unmatched junction nucleotides: 5. CDR3: CASSFGGQFTGELFF. The CDR3 bases are TGCGCCAGCAGCTTTGGGGGACAGTTCACCGGGGAGCTGTTTTTT.

The chain is built from TRBV30 and TRBJ1-2, with D unclear. CDR3 length equals 13 residues. CDR1 is GTSNPN, CDR2 SVGIG, per germline (reference sequence). V lost 3 bases and J 5 bases, leaving 13 bases between the germline ends. CDR3: CAWSRYKPYGYTF. In DNA, the CDR3 is TGTGCCTGGAGCCGGTATAAACCGTATGGCTACACCTTC.

The J gene is TRBJ1-6, the V gene TRBV5-6; 9 positions match TRBD1. V lost 4 bases to trimming and J lost 7 bases; unmatched junction nucleotides: 6. The CDR3 consists of 15 residues. Germline V gene data show CDR1 as SGHDT and CDR2 as YYEEEE. The CDR3 DNA sequence: TGTGCCAGCAGCGTAAGGACAGGGGTGAATTCACCCCTCCACTTT. This translates into CASSVRTGVNSPLHF.

The chain is built from TRBV2 and TRBJ2-5, with TRBD1 as a possible D gene (6 bases). Trimming stripped 6 bases from V and 1 base from J, with 9 bases between. Germline-derived CDR1 and CDR2 are SNHLY and FYNNEI. The CDR3 has 13 residues. The CDR3 loop reads CASSGQSQETQYF. The DNA for the CDR3 is TGTGCCAGCAGCGGACAGAGCCAAGAGACCCAGTACTTC. Complete variable domain (other parts from reference TRBV2 and TRBJ2-5): EPEVTQTPSHQVTQMGQEVILRCVPISNHLYFYWYRQILGQKVEFLVSFYNNEISEKSEIFDDQFSVERPDGSNFTLKIRSTKLEDSAMYFCASSGQSQETQYFGPGTRLLVL.

The chain has TRBV11-2 and TRBJ2-7; D is ambiguous. This CDR3 is 16 amino acids long. V lost 1 base and J lost 9, with 22 bases in between. Germline V gene data show CDR1 as SGHAT and CDR2 as FQNNGV. CDR3 sequence: CASSLGYFSGGFGQYF. The CDR3 DNA reads TGTGCCAGCAGCTTAGGTTACTTCTCAGGTGGTTTCGGGCAGTACTTC.

The chain links TRBV6-4 to TRBJ1-4, with 10 bases that match TRBD1. Looked up from germline, CDR1 is MRHNA and CDR2 is SNTAGT. V trimming: 4 bases; J trimming: 8 bases; junction bases outside the gene matches: 10. The CDR3 totals 16 residues. The CDR3 DNA reads as TGTGCCAGCAGTGGGGGACAGGGGTTGACGACCGAAAAACTGTTTTTT. Residues: CASSGGQGLTTEKLFF.

This sequence joins TRBV6-4 and TRBJ1-1; D is perhaps TRBD1 (5 bases). Trimming shortened V by 3 bases and J by 1 base, and 21 bases separated the two germline ends. Germline V gives CDR1 MRHNA, CDR2 SNTAGT. This CDR3 is built from 18 residues. CDR3 residues: CASSEGVRGAGQNTEAFF. CDR3 DNA: TGTGCCAGCAGTGAGGGAGTGAGGGGAGCGGGCCAGAACACTGAAGCTTTCTTT.

The chain recombines TRBV6-1 with TRBJ2-7, with D possibly TRBD2 on 6 matching bases. The CDR3 runs to 14 residues. The ends were cut back, 5 bases at V and 4 bases at J, with 15 bases in the middle. Germline V gene lookup returns CDR1 MNHNS and CDR2 SASEGT. CDR3 sequence (DNA): TGTGCCAGCAGTCCGCGACTAGGAGGGTACGAGCAGTACTTC. Amino acids: CASSPRLGGYEQYF.

The chain uses TRBV5-6 and TRBJ2-5, with 7 bases lining up with TRBD1. Germline CDR1 and CDR2: SGHDT and YYEEEE. This CDR3 spans 14 amino acids. V gave up 2 bases and J gave up 5 bases; unmatched junction bases: 6. CDR3 in amino acids: CASSFRDRLETQYF. CDR3 coding DNA: TGTGCCAGCAGCTTCAGGGACAGATTGGAGACCCAGTACTTC.

The V and J genes are TRBV18 and TRBJ2-5; D might be TRBD2 (6 bases). The CDR3 runs to 15 residues. CDR1 and CDR2 (germline): KGHSH, LQKENI. V was cut by 6 bases and J by 2 bases, with 16 bases left in between. CDR3 region: CASSQETGGQETQYF. As DNA, the CDR3 is TGTGCCAGCTCTCAGGAAACCGGGGGTCAAGAGACCCAGTACTTC.

This clone was recorded a few times. This chain links TRBV4-1 with TRBJ2-1, with 10 nucleotides matching TRBD2. This CDR3 has 16 amino acids. Germline CDR1 MGHRA, CDR2 YSYEKL. V was clipped by 4 bases and J by 6 bases; unmatched bases: 9. CDR3 sequence: CASSPMERGGINEQFF. The CDR3 DNA is TGCGCCAGCAGCCCGATGGAGCGGGGGGGTATCAATGAGCAGTTCTTC.